This entry lists 2 T cell receptor beta chains sequenced from one sample in a study of PD-1 blockade in classical Hodgkin lymphoma. Every patient was affected by relapse after autologous stem cell transplantation, while exposure to brentuximab vedotin was not uniform. Sequenced by immunoSEQ multiplex PCR; TCRdb stores in-frame clones only, minus some. This sample has approximately 14,000 clones; over 80% occur once, and the top ten carry approximately 4%. Sequenced here: peripheral blood mononuclear cells (PBMCs), sampled at baseline. The source is a human donor with classical Hodgkin lymphoma.

This chain connects TRBV29-1 to TRBJ1-6, with D unclear. The CDR3 consists of 14 residues. Trimming removed 3 bases at V and 7 bases at J, with 13 bases between. CDR1 and CDR2 from the germline V gene are SQVTM and ANQGSEA. The CDR3 DNA reads TGCAGCGTTGAGCACAGCTTTCCGAATTCACCCCTCCACTTT. Protein product: CSVEHSFPNSPLHF.

This clone showed up just once. V gene TRBV6-5 combines with J gene TRBJ1-6; D possibly corresponds to TRBD1 (6 bases). The CDR3 runs to 13 residues. V gave up 7 bases and J gave up 8 bases, with 12 bases separating them. CDR1 is MNHEY, CDR2 SVGAGI, per germline. The CDR3 reads CASKYTGHSPLHF. The DNA for the CDR3 is TGTGCCAGCAAATACACAGGGCATTCACCCCTCCACTTT.